Sequencing of this TCR beta chain was carried out in a study of identical twins. Via MiXCR, TCRdb re-called the 5' RACE reads, giving one row per CDR3 protein. Of about 1.7 million distinct CDR3 sequences in the sample, roughly a third were seen once. Germline V gene data show CDR1 as KGHDR and CDR2 as SFDVKD. V lost 9 bases, J lost 2 bases, and 12 bases stayed unmatched. The CDR3 totals 17 residues. General study findings and limits: Invariant MAIT and iNKT cells may have partly biased zero-insertion analyses. There was more out-of-frame TCR alpha sharing in monozygotic twins than models estimated. Cord blood's abundant beta clonotypes had fewer insertions, unlike memory repertoires. Rather than following the same donors, the conclusions depended on cross-sectional statistical analysis.

Comments on this clonotype: The antigen is not known.

The sequence was collected from a newborn girl in good health. This chain joins TRBV24-1 and TRBJ2-1, with TRBD2 matching 10 bases. The sample consisted of cord blood. CDR3 loop: CATSGNSGRPPYNEQFF. CDR3 DNA sequence: TGTGCCACCTCCGGGAATAGCGGGAGGCCGCCCTACAATGAGCAGTTCTTC.